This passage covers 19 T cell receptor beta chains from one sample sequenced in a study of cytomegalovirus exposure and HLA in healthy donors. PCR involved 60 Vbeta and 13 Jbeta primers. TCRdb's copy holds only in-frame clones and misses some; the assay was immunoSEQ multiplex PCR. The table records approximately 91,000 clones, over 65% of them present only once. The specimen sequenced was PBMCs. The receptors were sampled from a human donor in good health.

CDR3: CASSIERGLRNIQYF. CDR3 in DNA: TGTGCCAGTAGTATAGAGAGGGGGCTGAGAAACATTCAGTACTTC. The chain employs TRBV19 and TRBJ2-4, with 7 bases matching TRBD1. CDR3 length: 15 amino acids. The V gene end was trimmed by 0 bases and the J gene end by 6 bases; junction bases not matched to a gene: 5. Germline V gene data show CDR1 as LNHDA and CDR2 as SQIVND (reference sequence).

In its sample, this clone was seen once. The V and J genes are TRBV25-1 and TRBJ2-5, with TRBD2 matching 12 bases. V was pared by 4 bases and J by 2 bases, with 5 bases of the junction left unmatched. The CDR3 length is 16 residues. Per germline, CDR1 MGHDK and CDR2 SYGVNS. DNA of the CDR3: TGTGCCAGCAGTGTACTAGCGGGGGGCCCTCAAGAGACCCAGTACTTC. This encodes CASSVLAGGPQETQYF.

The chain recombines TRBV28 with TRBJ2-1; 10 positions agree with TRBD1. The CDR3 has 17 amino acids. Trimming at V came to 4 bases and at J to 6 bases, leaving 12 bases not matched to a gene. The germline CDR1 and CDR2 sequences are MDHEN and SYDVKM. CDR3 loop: CASSSPPDRGFGNEQFF. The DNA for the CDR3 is TGTGCCAGCAGTTCTCCCCCGGACAGGGGGTTCGGCAATGAGCAGTTCTTC.

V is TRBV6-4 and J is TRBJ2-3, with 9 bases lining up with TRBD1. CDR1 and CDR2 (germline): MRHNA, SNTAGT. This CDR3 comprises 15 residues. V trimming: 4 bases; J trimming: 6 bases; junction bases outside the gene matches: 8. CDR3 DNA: TGTGCCAGCAGTGTGGGGACAGGGAGAGGGGATACGCAGTATTTT. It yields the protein CASSVGTGRGDTQYF.

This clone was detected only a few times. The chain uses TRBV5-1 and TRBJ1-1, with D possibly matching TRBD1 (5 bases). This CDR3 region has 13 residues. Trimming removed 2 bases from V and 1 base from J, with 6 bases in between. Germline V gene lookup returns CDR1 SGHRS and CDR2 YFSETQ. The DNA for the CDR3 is TGCGCCAGCAGCTTCGACAGGAACACTGAAGCTTTCTTT. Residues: CASSFDRNTEAFF. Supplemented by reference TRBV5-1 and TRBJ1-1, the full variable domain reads KAGVTQTPRYLIKTRGQQVTLSCSPISGHRSVSWYQQTPGQGLQFLFEYFSETQRNKGNFPGRFSGRQFSNSRSEMNVSTLELGDSALYLCASSFDRNTEAFFGQGTRLTVV.

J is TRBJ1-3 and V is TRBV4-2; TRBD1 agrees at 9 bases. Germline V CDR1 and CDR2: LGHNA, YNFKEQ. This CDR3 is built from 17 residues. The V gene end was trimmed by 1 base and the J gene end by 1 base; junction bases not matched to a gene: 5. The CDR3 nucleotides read TGTGCCAGCAGCCAAGGCGACAGGGGGTATTCTGGAAACACCATATATTTT. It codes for CASSQGDRGYSGNTIYF.

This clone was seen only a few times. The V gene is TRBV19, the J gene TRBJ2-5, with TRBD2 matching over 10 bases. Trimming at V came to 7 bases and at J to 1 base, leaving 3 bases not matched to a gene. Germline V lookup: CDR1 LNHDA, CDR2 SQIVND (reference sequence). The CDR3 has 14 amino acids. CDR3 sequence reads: CASKTSGLQETQYF. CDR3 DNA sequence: TGTGCCAGTAAGACTAGCGGGCTCCAAGAGACCCAGTACTTC.

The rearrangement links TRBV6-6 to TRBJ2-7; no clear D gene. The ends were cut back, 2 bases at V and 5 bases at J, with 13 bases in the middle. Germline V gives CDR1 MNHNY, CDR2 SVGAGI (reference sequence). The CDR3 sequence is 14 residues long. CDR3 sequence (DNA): TGTGCCAGCAGTTACGAGGAACATCGGAACGAGCAGTACTTC. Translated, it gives CASSYEEHRNEQYF.

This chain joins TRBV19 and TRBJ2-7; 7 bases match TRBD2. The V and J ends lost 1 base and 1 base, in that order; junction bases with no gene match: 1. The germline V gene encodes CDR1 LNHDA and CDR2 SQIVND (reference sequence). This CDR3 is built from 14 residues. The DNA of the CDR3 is TGTGCCAGTAGTATAGCGGGAGGATCCTACGAGCAGTACTTC. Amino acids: CASSIAGGSYEQYF.

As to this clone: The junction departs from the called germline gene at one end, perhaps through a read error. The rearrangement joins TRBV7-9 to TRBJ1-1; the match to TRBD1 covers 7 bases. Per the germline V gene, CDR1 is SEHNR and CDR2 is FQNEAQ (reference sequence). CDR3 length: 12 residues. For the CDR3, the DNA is TGTTCCAGCAGCTTAGGACAGGTTGGCGCTTTCTTT. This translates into CSSSLGQVGAFF.

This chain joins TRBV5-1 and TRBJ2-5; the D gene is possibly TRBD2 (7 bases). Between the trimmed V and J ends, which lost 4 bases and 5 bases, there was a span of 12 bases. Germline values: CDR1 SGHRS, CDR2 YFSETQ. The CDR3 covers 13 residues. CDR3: CASSGGARETQYF. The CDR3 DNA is TGCGCCAGCAGCGGGGGGGCCCGGGAGACCCAGTACTTC.

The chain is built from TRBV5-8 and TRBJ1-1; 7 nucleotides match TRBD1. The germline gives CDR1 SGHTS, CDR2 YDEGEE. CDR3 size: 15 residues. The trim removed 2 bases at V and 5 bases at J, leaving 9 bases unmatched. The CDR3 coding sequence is TGTGCCAGCAGCTTCTATACAGGGGTTGGAACTGAAGCTTTCTTT. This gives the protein CASSFYTGVGTEAFF.

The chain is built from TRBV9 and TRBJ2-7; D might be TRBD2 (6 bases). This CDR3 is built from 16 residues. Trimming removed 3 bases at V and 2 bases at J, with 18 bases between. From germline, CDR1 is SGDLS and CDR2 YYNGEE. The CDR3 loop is CASSAFGSGLPYEQYF. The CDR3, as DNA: TGTGCCAGCAGCGCCTTTGGGTCGGGACTTCCCTACGAGCAGTACTTC.

The CDR3 DNA is TGTGCCACCGGGACAGGGGATTCACCCCTCCACTTT. It encodes CATGTGDSPLHF. This sequence joins TRBV2 and TRBJ1-6, with 10 bases aligning to TRBD1. The CDR3 is 12 residues long. From germline, CDR1 is SNHLY and CDR2 FYNNEI. The V segment lost 10 bases and the J segment 8 bases; nucleotides outside the gene matches: 2.

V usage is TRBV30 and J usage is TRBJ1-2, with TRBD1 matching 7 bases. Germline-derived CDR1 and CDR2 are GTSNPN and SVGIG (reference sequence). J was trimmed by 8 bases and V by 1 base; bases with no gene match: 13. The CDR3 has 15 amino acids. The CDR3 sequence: CAWSGDSSLPGGYTF. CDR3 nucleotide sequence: TGTGCCTGGAGTGGGGACAGTTCCCTCCCAGGGGGCTACACCTTC.

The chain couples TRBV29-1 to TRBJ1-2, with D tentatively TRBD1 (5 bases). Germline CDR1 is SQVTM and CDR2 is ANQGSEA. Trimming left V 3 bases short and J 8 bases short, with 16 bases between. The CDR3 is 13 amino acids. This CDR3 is CSVDPRGLGGYTF. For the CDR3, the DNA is TGCAGCGTTGATCCCCGGGGGTTGGGAGGCTACACCTTC.

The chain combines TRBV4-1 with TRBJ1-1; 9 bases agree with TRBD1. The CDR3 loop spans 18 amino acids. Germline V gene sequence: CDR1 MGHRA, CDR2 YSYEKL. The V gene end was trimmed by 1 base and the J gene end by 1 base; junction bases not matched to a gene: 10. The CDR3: CASSQAGDRADTNTEAFF. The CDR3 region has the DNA TGCGCCAGCAGCCAAGCGGGGGACAGGGCGGATACGAACACTGAAGCTTTCTTT.

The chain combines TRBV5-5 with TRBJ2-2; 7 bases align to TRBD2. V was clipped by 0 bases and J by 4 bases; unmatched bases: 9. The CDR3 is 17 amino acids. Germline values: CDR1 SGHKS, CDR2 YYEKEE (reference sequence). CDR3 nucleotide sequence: TGTGCCAGCAGCTTGGATCCCAGCGGGAAGGTCACCGGGGAGCTGTTTTTT. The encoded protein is CASSLDPSGKVTGELFF.

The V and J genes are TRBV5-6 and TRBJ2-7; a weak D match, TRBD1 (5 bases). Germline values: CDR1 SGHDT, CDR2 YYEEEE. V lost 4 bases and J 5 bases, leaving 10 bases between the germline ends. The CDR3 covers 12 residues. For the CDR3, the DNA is TGTGCCAGCAGCGGAAGGGGCCACGAGCAGTACTTC. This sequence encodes CASSGRGHEQYF.